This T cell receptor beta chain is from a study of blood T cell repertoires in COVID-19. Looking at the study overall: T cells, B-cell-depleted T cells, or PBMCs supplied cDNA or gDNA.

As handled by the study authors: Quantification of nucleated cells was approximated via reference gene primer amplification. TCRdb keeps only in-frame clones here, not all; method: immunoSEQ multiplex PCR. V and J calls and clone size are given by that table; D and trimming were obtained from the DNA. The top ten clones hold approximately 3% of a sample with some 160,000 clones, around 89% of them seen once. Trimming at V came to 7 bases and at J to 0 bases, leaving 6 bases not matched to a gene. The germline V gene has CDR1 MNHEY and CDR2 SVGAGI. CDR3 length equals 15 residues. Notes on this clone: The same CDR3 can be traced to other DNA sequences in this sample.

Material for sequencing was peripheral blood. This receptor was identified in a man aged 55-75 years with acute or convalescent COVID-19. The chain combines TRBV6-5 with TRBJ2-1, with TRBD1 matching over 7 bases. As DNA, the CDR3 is TGTGCCAGCATTAAAGGGGGCAGCTCCTACAATGAGCAGTTCTTC. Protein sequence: CASIKGGSSYNEQFF.